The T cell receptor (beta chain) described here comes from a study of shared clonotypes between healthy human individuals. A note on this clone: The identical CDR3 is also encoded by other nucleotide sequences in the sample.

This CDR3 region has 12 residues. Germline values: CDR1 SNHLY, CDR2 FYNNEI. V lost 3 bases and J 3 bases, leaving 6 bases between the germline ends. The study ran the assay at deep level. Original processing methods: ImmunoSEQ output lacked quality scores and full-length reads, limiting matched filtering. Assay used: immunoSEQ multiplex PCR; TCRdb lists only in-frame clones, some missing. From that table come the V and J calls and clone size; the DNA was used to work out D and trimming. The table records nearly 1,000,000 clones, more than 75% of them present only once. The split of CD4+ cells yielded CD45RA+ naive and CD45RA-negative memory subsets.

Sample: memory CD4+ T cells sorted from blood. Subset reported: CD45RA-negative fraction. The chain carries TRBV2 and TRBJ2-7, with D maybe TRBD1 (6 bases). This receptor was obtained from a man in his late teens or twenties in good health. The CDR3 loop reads CASSDRGYEQYF. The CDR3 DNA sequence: TGTGCCAGCAGTGACAGGGGCTACGAGCAGTACTTC.